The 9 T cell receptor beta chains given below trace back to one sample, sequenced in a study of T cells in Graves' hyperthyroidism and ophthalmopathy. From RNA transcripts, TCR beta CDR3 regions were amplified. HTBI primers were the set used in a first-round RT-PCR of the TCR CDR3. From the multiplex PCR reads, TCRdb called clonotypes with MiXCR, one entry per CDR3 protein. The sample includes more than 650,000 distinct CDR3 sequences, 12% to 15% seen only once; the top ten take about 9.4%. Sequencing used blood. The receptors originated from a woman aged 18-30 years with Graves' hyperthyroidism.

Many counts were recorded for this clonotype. The CDR3 nucleotides read TGTGCCAGCAGTTATTTAGGGATTCGGGAGACCCAGTACTTC. It yields the protein CASSYLGIRETQYF. This chain joins TRBV6-2 or TRBV6-3 and TRBJ2-5; no clear D gene. The CDR3 has 14 amino acids. Trimming left V 3 bases short and J 5 bases short, with 13 bases between. From germline, CDR1 is MNHEY and CDR2 SVGEGT.

The CDR3 bases are TGTGCCAGCTTCGCTAGCGGGAACTACAATGAGCAGTTCTTC. Amino acid sequence: CASFASGNYNEQFF. The chain joins TRBV12-3 or TRBV12-4 to TRBJ2-1, with 9 bases matching TRBD2. The CDR3 loop spans 14 amino acids. V shed 8 bases, J shed 3 bases, and the junction held 5 bases outside the gene matches.

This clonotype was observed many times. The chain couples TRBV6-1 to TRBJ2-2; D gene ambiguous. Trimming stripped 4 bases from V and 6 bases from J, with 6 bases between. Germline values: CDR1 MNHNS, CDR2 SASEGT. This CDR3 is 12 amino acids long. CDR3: CASSVQPGELFF. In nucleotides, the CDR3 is TGTGCCAGCAGTGTACAGCCCGGGGAGCTGTTTTTT.

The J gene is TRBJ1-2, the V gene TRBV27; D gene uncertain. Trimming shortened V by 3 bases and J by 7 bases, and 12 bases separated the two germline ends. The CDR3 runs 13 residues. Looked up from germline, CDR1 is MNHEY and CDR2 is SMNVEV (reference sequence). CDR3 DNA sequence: TGTGCCAGCAGTTTGAGGAGGGCGGGTGGCTACACCTTC. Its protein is CASSLRRAGGYTF.

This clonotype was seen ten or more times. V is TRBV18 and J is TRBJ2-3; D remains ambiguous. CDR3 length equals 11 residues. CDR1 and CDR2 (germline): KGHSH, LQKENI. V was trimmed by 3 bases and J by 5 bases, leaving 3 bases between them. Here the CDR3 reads CASSPEDTQYF. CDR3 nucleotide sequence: TGTGCCAGCTCACCGGAAGATACGCAGTATTTT. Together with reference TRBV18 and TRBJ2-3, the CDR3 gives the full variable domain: NAGVMQNPRHLVRRRGQEARLRCSPMKGHSHVYWYRQLPEEGLKFMVYLQKENIIDESGMPKERFSAEFPKEGPSILRIQQVVRGDSAAYFCASSPEDTQYFGPGTRLTVL.

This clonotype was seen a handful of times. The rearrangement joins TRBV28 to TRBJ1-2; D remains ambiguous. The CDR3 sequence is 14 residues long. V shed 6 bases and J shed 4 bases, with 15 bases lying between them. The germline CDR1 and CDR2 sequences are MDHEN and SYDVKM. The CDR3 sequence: CASRLGGSIYGYTF. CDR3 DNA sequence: TGTGCCAGCAGACTCGGAGGGAGTATCTATGGCTACACCTTC.

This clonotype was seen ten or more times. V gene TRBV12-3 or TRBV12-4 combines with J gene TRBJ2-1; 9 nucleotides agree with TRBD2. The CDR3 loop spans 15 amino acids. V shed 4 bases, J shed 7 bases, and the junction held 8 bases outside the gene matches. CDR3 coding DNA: TGTGCCAGCAGTTCGGGGCGGGAGGGCCGAAATGAGCAGTTCTTC. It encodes CASSSGREGRNEQFF.

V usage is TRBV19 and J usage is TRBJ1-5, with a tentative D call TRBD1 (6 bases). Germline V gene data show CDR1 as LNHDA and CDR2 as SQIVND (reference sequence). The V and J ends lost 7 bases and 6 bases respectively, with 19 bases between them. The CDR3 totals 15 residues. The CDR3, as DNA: TGTGCCAGTACCCCGAACCCGACAGGTACTCAGCCCCAGCATTTT. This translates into CASTPNPTGTQPQHF.

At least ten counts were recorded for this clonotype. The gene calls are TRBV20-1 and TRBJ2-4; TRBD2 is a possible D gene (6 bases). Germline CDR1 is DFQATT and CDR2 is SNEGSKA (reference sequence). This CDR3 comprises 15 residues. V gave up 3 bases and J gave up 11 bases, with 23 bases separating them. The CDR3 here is CSASSIVLAQDVQYF. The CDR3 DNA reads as TGCAGTGCTAGTAGTATTGTACTAGCACAGGATGTTCAGTACTTC.